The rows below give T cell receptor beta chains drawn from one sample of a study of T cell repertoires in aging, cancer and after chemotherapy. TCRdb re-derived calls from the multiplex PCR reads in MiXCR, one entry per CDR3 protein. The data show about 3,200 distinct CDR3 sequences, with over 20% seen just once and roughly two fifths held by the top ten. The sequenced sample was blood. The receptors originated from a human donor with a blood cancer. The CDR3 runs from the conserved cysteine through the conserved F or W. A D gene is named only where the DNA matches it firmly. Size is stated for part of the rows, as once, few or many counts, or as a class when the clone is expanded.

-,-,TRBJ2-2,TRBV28,CASSLYRAGELFF,TGTGCCAGCAGTTTATATAGGGCCGGGGAGCTGTTTTTT
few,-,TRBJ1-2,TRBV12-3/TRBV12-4,CASSSETSGYTF,TGTGCCAGCAGTTCCGAGACCTCTGGCTACACCTTC
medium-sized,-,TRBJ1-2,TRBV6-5,CASSPPNSYGYTF,TGTGCCAGCAGCCCCCCGAACAGCTATGGCTACACCTTC
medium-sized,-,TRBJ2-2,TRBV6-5,CASRTFWTTGPGELFF,TGTGCCAGCAGAACTTTCTGGACTACCGGCCCCGGGGAGCTGTTTTTT
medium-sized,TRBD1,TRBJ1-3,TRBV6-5,CASSQSWTGGNTIYF,TGTGCCAGCAGTCAATCCTGGACAGGGGGAAACACCATATATTTT
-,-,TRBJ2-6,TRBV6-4,CASSDSKGSGANVLTF,TGTGCCAGCAGTGACTCGAAAGGCTCTGGGGCCAACGTCCTGACTTTC
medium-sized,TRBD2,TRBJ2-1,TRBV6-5,CASSYSASGGYNEQFF,TGTGCCAGCAGTTACTCTGCTAGCGGTGGATATAATGAGCAGTTCTTC
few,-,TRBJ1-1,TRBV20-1,CSARRTNTEAFF,TGCAGTGCTAGACGGACGAACACTGAAGCTTTCTTT
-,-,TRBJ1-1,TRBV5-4,CASSPGRAQVNTEAFF,TGTGCCAGCAGTCCGGGCAGGGCACAAGTAAACACTGAAGCTTTCTTT
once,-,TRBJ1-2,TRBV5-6,CASSPGGSYGYTF,TGTGCCAGCAGCCCCGGGGGTTCCTATGGCTACACCTTC
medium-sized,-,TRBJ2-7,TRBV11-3,CASSLDPYEQYF,TGTGCCAGCAGCTTGGACCCCTACGAGCAGTACTTC
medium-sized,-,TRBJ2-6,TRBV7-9,CASSLTHSGANVLTF,TGTGCCAGCAGCTTGACACACTCTGGGGCCAACGTCCTGACTTTC
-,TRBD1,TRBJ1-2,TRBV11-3,CASSFDRGNYGYTF,TGTGCCAGCAGCTTTGACAGGGGTAACTATGGCTACACCTTC
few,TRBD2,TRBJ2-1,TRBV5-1,CASSLSWGGLSSYNEQFF,TGCGCCAGCAGCTTGAGTTGGGGGGGACTCAGCTCCTACAATGAGCAGTTCTTC
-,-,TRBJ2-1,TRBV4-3,CASSQDGWGYASYNEQIF,TGCGCCAGCAGCCAAGATGGCTGGGGCTATGCATCCTACAATGAGCAGATCTTC
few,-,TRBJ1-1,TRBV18,CASSPGQRSNTEAFF,TGTGCCAGCTCACCCGGGCAGCGGTCGAACACTGAAGCTTTCTTT
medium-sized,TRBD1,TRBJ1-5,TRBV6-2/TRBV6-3,CASSYPDREVLPQHF,TGTGCCAGCAGTTACCCGGACAGGGAAGTTCTACCCCAGCATTTT
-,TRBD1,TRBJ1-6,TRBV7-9,CASRFWGEAGTVNSPLHF,TGTGCCAGCAGATTCTGGGGGGAGGCCGGGACAGTAAACTCACCCCTCCACTTT
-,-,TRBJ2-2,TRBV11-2,CASSQIYGGRAGELFF,TGTGCCAGCAGCCAGATCTACGGGGGCCGCGCCGGGGAGCTGTTTTTT
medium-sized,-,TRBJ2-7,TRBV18,CASSPETGYEQYF,TGTGCCAGCTCACCAGAGACAGGCTACGAGCAGTACTTC
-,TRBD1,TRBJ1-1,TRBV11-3,CASSQLSGTGEAFF,TGCGCCAGCAGCCAATTATCCGGGACAGGGGAAGCTTTCTTT
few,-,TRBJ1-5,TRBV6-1,CASSEAPTIYSNQPQHF,TGTGCCAGCAGTGAAGCGCCGACAATCTATAGCAATCAGCCCCAGCATTTT
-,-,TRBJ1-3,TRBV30,CAWSVKGRASELRTGNTIYF,TGTGCCTGGAGTGTAAAGGGACGGGCCTCGGAGTTGAGGACGGGAAACACCATATATTTT
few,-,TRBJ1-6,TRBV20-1,CSASLRQATTGSPLHF,TGCAGTGCTAGCCTTAGACAGGCGACCACGGGGTCACCCCTCCACTTT
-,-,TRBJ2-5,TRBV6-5,CASSPGGGRTQYF,TGTGCCAGCAGTCCAGGGGGAGGACGGACCCAGTACTTC
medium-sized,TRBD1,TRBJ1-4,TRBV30,CAWSDGTGEEKLFF,TGTGCCTGGAGTGACGGGACAGGAGAAGAAAAACTGTTTTTT
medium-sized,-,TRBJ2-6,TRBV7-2,CASSFYSSGANVLTF,TGTGCCAGCAGCTTTTACAGCTCTGGGGCCAACGTCCTGACTTTC
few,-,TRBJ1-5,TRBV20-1,CSAAQGGNQPQHF,TGCAGTGCTGCACAAGGGGGCAATCAGCCCCAGCATTTT
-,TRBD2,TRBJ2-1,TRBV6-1,CASSYEREAYNEQFF,TGTGCCAGCAGTTACGAGCGGGAGGCCTACAATGAGCAGTTCTTC
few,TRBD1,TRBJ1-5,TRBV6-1,CASSTGTGWSQPQHF,TGTGCCAGCAGTACCGGGACAGGGTGGTCTCAGCCCCAGCATTTT
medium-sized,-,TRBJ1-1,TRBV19,CASSIDKLITEAFF,TGTGCCAGTAGTATAGACAAACTCATCACTGAAGCTTTCTTT
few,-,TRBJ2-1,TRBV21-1,CASSRGSGASSYNEQFF,TGTGCCAGCAGCAGAGGATCGGGGGCCAGCTCCTACAATGAGCAGTTCTTC
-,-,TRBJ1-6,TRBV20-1,CSARDQADYSPLHF,TGCAGTGCTAGAGATCAAGCCGATTATTCACCCCTCCACTTT
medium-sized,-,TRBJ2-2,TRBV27,CASSFLLGAGELFF,TGTGCCAGCAGTTTCCTATTGGGGGCCGGGGAGCTGTTTTTT
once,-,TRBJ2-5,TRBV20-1,CSARLGHGGRETQYF,TGCAGTGCTAGACTGGGCCATGGGGGAAGAGAGACCCAGTACTTC
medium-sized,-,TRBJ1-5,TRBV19,CASTEGKGISNQPQHF,TGTGCCAGTACCGAGGGGAAGGGAATCAGCAATCAGCCCCAGCATTTT
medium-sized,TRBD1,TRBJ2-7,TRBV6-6,CASRGGQGFGYEQYF,TGTGCCAGCAGAGGGGGACAGGGATTTGGGTACGAGCAGTACTTC